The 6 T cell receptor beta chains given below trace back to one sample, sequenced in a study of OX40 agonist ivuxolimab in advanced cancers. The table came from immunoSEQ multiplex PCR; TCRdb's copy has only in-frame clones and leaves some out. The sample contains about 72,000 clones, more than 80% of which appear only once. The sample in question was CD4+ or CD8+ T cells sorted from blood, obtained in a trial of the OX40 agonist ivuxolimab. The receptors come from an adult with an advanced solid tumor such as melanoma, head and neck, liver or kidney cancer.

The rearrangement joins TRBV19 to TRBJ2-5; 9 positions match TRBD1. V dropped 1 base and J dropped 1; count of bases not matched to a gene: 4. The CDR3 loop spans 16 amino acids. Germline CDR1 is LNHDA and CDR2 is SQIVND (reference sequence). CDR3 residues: CASSIAVGQGQETQYF. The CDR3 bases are TGTGCCAGTAGTATAGCGGTGGGACAGGGCCAAGAGACCCAGTACTTC.

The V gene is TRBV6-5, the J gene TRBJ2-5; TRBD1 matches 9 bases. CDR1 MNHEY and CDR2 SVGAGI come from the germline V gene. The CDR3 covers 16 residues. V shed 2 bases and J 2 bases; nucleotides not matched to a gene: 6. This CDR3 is CASSYAPGTGQETQYF. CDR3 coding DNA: TGTGCCAGCAGTTACGCCCCCGGGACAGGGCAAGAGACCCAGTACTTC.

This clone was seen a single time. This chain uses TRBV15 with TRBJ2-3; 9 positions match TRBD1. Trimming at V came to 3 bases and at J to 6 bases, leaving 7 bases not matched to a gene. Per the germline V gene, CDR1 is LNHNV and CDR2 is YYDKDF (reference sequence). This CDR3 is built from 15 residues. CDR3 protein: CATSRRQGGTDTQYF. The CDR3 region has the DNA TGTGCCACCAGCAGGAGACAGGGGGGAACGGATACGCAGTATTTT.

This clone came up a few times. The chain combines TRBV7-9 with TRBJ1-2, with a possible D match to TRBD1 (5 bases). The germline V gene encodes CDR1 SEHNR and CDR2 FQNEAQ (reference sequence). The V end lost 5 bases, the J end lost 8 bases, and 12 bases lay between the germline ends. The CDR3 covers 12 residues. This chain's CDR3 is CASSPKGPGYTF. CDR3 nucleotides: TGTGCCAGCAGCCCGAAGGGGCCCGGCTACACCTTC.

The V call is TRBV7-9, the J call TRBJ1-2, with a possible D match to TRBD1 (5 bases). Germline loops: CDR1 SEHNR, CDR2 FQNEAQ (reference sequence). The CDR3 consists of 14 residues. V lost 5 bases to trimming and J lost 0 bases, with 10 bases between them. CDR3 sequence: CASSPPTANYGYTF. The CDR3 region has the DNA TGTGCCAGCAGCCCCCCGACAGCTAACTATGGCTACACCTTC. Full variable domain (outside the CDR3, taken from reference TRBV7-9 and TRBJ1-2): DTGVSQNPRHKITKRGQNVTFRCDPISEHNRLYWYRQTLGQGPEFLTYFQNEAQLEKSRLLSDRFSAERPKGSFSTLEIQRTEQGDSAMYLCASSPPTANYGYTFGSGTRLTVV.

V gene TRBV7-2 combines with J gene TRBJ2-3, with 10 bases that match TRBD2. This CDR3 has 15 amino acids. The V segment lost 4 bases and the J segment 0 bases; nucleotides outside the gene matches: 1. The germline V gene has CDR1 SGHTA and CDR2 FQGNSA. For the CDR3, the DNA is TGTGCCAGCAGCTCTAGCGGGGGCAGCACAGATACGCAGTATTTT. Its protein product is CASSSSGGSTDTQYF.